The 25 T cell receptor beta chains below all came from one sample that was sequenced in a study of OX40 agonist ivuxolimab in advanced cancers. Data came from immunoSEQ multiplex PCR; TCRdb stores just in-frame clones and leaves some out. The sample holds 15,000 to 25,000 clones, about 89% seen once. The source was CD4+ or CD8+ T cells sorted from blood, collected in a trial of the OX40 agonist ivuxolimab. The receptors derive from an adult with an advanced solid tumor such as melanoma, head and neck, liver or kidney cancer.

This rearrangement joins TRBV25-1 to TRBJ1-2, with D perhaps TRBD1 (5 bases). The germline CDR1 and CDR2 sequences are MGHDK and SYGVNS. Deletions cut 5 bases from V and 8 bases from J, with 9 bases between. This CDR3 spans 11 amino acids. The CDR3 is CASSRGNGYTF. Here the CDR3 DNA reads TGTGCCAGCAGTCGGGGGAACGGCTACACCTTC.

V and J are TRBV27 and TRBJ2-7, with 11 bases lining up with TRBD2. The CDR3 extends over 14 amino acids. V lost 6 bases to trimming and J lost 5 bases; unmatched junction nucleotides: 6. From germline, CDR1 is MNHEY and CDR2 SMNVEV (reference sequence). DNA of the CDR3: TGTGCCAGCAGAACTAGCGGGAGTCGCAACGAGCAGTACTTC. Encoded protein: CASRTSGSRNEQYF.

CDR3 sequence reads: CASSVMGGTDTQYF. The CDR3 nucleotides read TGTGCCAGCAGCGTAATGGGTGGTACAGATACGCAGTATTTT. The chain uses TRBV9 and TRBJ2-3; D gene uncertain. The ends were cut back, 1 base at V and 3 bases at J, with 9 bases in the middle. This CDR3 has 14 amino acids. Germline CDR1 is SGDLS and CDR2 is YYNGEE.

This clone came up once. The gene calls are TRBV5-8 and TRBJ2-2; D is perhaps TRBD1 (6 bases). V lost 2 bases, J lost 8 bases, and 7 bases lay in between. This CDR3 has 12 amino acids. Looked up from germline, CDR1 is SGHTS and CDR2 is YDEGEE. In DNA, the CDR3 is TGTGCCAGCAGCTTTGGGACAGGGGAGCTGTTTTTT. Encoded protein: CASSFGTGELFF.

The genes are TRBV6-5 and TRBJ1-4, with a possible D match to TRBD1 (5 bases). Germline V CDR1 and CDR2: MNHEY, SVGAGI. The V end was cut by 4 bases, the J end by 7 bases, with 13 bases between. This CDR3 region has 14 residues. The CDR3 reads CASSSHGGIEKLFF. In DNA, the CDR3 is TGTGCCAGCAGTTCCCACGGGGGTATTGAAAAACTGTTTTTT.

V usage is TRBV6-5 and J usage is TRBJ1-1; D might be TRBD1 (5 bases). The CDR3 contains 12 residues. The V end was cut by 8 bases, the J end by 4 bases, with 11 bases between. Germline CDR1 MNHEY, CDR2 SVGAGI. The CDR3 loop reads CASVGPSTEAFF. The CDR3 coding sequence is TGTGCCAGCGTGGGGCCGAGCACTGAAGCTTTCTTT.

This clone appeared once. The chain carries TRBV28 and TRBJ2-2; 7 positions match TRBD2. The CDR3 is made up of 12 amino acids. The germline gives CDR1 MDHEN, CDR2 SYDVKM. V was pared by 6 bases and J by 6 bases, with 1 base of the junction left unmatched. DNA for the CDR3: TGTGCCAGCAGGCGGGAGTCCGGGGAGCTGTTTTTT. Its translation is CASRRESGELFF.

This clone was detected once. The rearrangement uses TRBV29-1 and TRBJ2-3, with 7 bases aligning to TRBD2. The CDR3 has 15 residues. The germline CDR1 and CDR2 sequences are SQVTM and ANQGSEA. V lost 6 bases, J lost 5 bases, and 14 bases stayed unmatched. CDR3 protein: CSVVILRESKDTQYF. The CDR3 coding sequence is TGCAGCGTGGTGATCTTGCGGGAGTCGAAAGATACGCAGTATTTT.

The chain carries TRBV9 and TRBJ2-7; no firm D call. V was shortened by 4 bases and J by 3 bases, with 17 bases between the two germline ends. CDR3 size: 15 residues. Germline-derived CDR1 and CDR2 are SGDLS and YYNGEE. The CDR3, as DNA: TGTGCCAGCAGCCCTGACCCCGTAGCCCACTACGAGCAGTACTTC. This sequence encodes CASSPDPVAHYEQYF. The full variable domain, completed using reference TRBV9 and TRBJ2-7, is DSGVTQTPKHLITATGQRVTLRCSPRSGDLSVYWYQQSLDQGLQFLIQYYNGEERAKGNILERFSAQQFPDLHSELNLSSLELGDSALYFCASSPDPVAHYEQYFGPGTRLTVT.

The rearrangement uses TRBV27 and TRBJ1-5; 9 bases are shared with TRBD1. CDR1 MNHEY and CDR2 SMNVEV come from the germline V gene (reference sequence). Unmatched junction bases numbered 5, after V lost 3 bases and J lost 5 bases. The CDR3 totals 15 residues. The CDR3 bases are TGTGCCAGCAGTTTGGGGACAGGGCGGGATCAGCCCCAGCATTTT. Protein product: CASSLGTGRDQPQHF.

The chain couples TRBV28 to TRBJ2-2; the D gene is possibly TRBD2 (5 bases). Germline CDR1 and CDR2: MDHEN and SYDVKM. The CDR3 length is 15 residues. Trimming took 3 bases from V and 0 from J, leaving 8 bases between them. As DNA, the CDR3 is TGTGCCAGCAGTTTCTTACTAGCGAACACCGGGGAGCTGTTTTTT. This gives the protein CASSFLLANTGELFF.

The genes are TRBV5-8 and TRBJ2-3; unclear D gene. The V gene lost 2 bases and the J gene lost 2 bases, with 6 bases spanning the gap. CDR1 is SGHTS and CDR2 is YDEGEE in the germline V gene. The CDR3 is 13 amino acids. In DNA, the CDR3 is TGTGCCAGCAGCTTCGGCCCCACAGATACGCAGTATTTT. Amino acids: CASSFGPTDTQYF.

The J gene is TRBJ2-4, the V gene TRBV4-3; D may match TRBD1 or TRBD2 (5 bases each). V was pared by 0 bases and J by 7 bases, with 10 bases between. The length of the CDR3 is 14 residues. Germline lookup yields CDR1 LGHNA and CDR2 YSLEER. The CDR3 spells CASSQDLGVNIQYF. CDR3 nucleotide sequence: TGCGCCAGCAGCCAAGATTTGGGGGTGAACATTCAGTACTTC.

The table lists this clone with a count of one. The chain couples TRBV2 to TRBJ2-1, with unresolved D. The CDR3 is 11 amino acids. Trimming stripped 4 bases from V and 12 bases from J, with 10 bases between. The germline V gene encodes CDR1 SNHLY and CDR2 FYNNEI. CDR3 residues: CASSGRLGQFF. DNA for the CDR3: TGTGCCAGCAGTGGACGCCTTGGGCAGTTCTTC.

The V call is TRBV9, the J call TRBJ2-1; 8 bases agree with TRBD2. The ends lost 0 bases at V and 3 bases at J; junction bases unmatched: 5. The length of the CDR3 is 16 residues. The germline CDR1 and CDR2 sequences are SGDLS and YYNGEE. CDR3 sequence (DNA): TGTGCCAGCAGCGTAGGTCGAGCGGGAGTCTACAATGAGCAGTTCTTC. As protein: CASSVGRAGVYNEQFF.

This chain links TRBV7-8 with TRBJ2-5; TRBD2 might be the D (5 bases). The J call may be mistaken, given a closer DNA end match to TRBJ2-7. The CDR3 extends over 12 amino acids. Germline V gene data show CDR1 as SGHVS and CDR2 as FQNEAQ. CDR3 bases: TGTGCCAGCAGCTTCGGGATGCGCGAGCAGTACTTC. Translated, it gives CASSFGMREQYF.

The genes are TRBV2 and TRBJ2-7, with 12 bases fitting TRBD1. The CDR3 is 15 amino acids. Germline-derived CDR1 and CDR2 are SNHLY and FYNNEI. The trim removed 8 bases at V and 3 bases at J, leaving 8 bases unmatched. The DNA of the CDR3 is TGTGCCAGCGTCCACGGGACAGGGGGCTTCTACGAGCAGTACTTC. Protein: CASVHGTGGFYEQYF.

J is TRBJ1-1 and V is TRBV6-4; D remains ambiguous. V lost 8 bases and J 5 bases, leaving 21 bases between the germline ends. CDR3 length equals 15 residues. The germline V gene encodes CDR1 MRHNA and CDR2 SNTAGT. DNA for the CDR3: TGTGCCAGCTGGAGCCGGAGGTTAGTGGTTACTGAAGCTTTCTTT. Translated: CASWSRRLVVTEAFF.

The J gene is TRBJ2-1, the V gene TRBV7-3; D is uncertain. Trimming removed 2 bases from V and 4 bases from J, with 9 bases in between. This CDR3 region has 14 residues. Per the germline V gene, CDR1 is SGHTA and CDR2 is FQGTGA. CDR3 DNA sequence: TGTGCCAGCAGCTTAGATCCTGGATACAATGAGCAGTTCTTC. This codes for CASSLDPGYNEQFF.

V is TRBV19 and J is TRBJ1-2; D call uncertain. Germline CDR1 is LNHDA and CDR2 is SQIVND (reference sequence). The CDR3 extends over 13 amino acids. The germline V and J ends were trimmed by 1 base and 4 bases, with 7 bases remaining between them. The CDR3 here is CASSIGRSYGYTF. Written as DNA, the CDR3 is TGTGCCAGTAGTATAGGAAGGTCCTATGGCTACACCTTC.

As DNA, the CDR3 is TGTGCCAGCAGCCTTAAGATCGAGAATGAAAAACTGTTTTTT. Translating it yields CASSLKIENEKLFF. The chain recombines TRBV7-6 with TRBJ1-4, with unresolved D. This CDR3 spans 14 amino acids. V lost 5 bases and J lost 5, with 12 bases in between. CDR1 is SGHVS, CDR2 FNYEAQ, per germline. Looking up the rest from reference TRBV7-6 and TRBJ1-4 gives the full variable domain: GAGVSQSPRYKVTKRGQDVALRCDPISGHVSLYWYRQALGQGPEFLTYFNYEAQQDKSGLPNDRFSAERPEGSISTLTIQRTEQRDSAMYRCASSLKIENEKLFFGSGTQLSVL.

This chain joins TRBV27 and TRBJ2-1, with TRBD2 matching 12 bases. The junction had 6 bases not matched to a gene; V was cut back by 3 bases and J by 9 bases. The CDR3 length is 15 residues. From germline, CDR1 is MNHEY and CDR2 SMNVEV (reference sequence). The CDR3 DNA is TGTGCCAGCAGTTTGCTAGCGGGAGGGCCGGTTGAGCAGTTCTTC. It specifies CASSLLAGGPVEQFF.

The V gene is TRBV4-3, the J gene TRBJ2-7; no clear D gene. The CDR3 spans 15 residues. Trimming shortened V by 0 bases and J by 4 bases, and 13 bases separated the two germline ends. Germline loops: CDR1 LGHNA, CDR2 YSLEER. The CDR3 reads CASSQDWNTQYEQYF. CDR3 DNA: TGCGCCAGCAGCCAAGATTGGAATACCCAGTACGAGCAGTACTTC.

This clone was counted a few times. CDR3 loop: CASGRATYYEQYF. CDR3 nucleotide sequence: TGTGCCAGCGGGAGGGCCACGTATTACGAGCAGTACTTC. This chain connects TRBV28 to TRBJ2-7; 7 bases agree with TRBD2. This CDR3 spans 13 amino acids. Trimming removed 8 bases from V and 4 bases from J; junction bases left unmatched: 8. CDR1 is MDHEN, CDR2 SYDVKM, per germline.

This clone is deemed medium-sized. The chain joins TRBV7-9 to TRBJ1-3, with 9 bases identical to TRBD1. The CDR3 covers 13 residues. V trimming: 8 bases; J trimming: 3 bases; junction bases outside the gene matches: 2. Germline values: CDR1 SEHNR, CDR2 FQNEAQ (reference sequence). The CDR3 loop is CASGDRVGNTIYF. The CDR3 DNA is TGTGCCAGCGGGGACAGGGTTGGAAACACCATATATTTT.